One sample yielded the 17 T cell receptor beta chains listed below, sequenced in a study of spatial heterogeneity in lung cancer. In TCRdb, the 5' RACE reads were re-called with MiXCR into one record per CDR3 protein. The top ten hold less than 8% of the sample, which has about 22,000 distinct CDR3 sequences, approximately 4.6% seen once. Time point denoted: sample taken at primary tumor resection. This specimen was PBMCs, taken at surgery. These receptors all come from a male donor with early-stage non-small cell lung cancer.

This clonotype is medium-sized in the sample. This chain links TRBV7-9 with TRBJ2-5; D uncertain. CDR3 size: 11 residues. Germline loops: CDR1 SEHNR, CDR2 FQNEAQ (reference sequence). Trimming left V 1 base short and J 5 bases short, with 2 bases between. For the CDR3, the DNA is TGTGCCAGCAGCTTAGTGGAGACCCAGTACTTC. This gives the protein CASSLVETQYF.

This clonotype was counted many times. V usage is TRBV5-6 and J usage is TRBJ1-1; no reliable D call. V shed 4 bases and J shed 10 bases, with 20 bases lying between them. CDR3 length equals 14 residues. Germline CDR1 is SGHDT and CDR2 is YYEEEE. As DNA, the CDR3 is TGTGCCAGCAGCGTTAACGCCCGATCCCTTGGAGCTTTCTTT. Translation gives CASSVNARSLGAFF. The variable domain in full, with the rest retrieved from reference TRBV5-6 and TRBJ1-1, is DAGVTQSPTHLIKTRGQQVTLRCSPKSGHDTVSWYQQALGQGPQFIFQYYEEEERQRGNFPDRFSGHQFPNYSSELNVNALLLGDSALYLCASSVNARSLGAFFGQGTRLTVV.

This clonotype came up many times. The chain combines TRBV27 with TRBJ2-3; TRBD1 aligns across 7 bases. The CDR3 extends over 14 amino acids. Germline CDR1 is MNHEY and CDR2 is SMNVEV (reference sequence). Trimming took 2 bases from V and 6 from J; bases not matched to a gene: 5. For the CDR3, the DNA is TGTGCCAGCAGTTTAACAGGGGATGACGATACGCAGTATTTT. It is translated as CASSLTGDDDTQYF.

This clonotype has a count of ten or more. Here the CDR3 DNA reads TGTGCCAGCAGTGACGACAATGAGCAGTTCTTC. Protein: CASSDDNEQFF. V gene TRBV2 combines with J gene TRBJ2-1; no clear D gene. The V and J ends lost 3 bases and 5 bases respectively, with 2 bases between them. CDR1 and CDR2 from the germline V gene are SNHLY and FYNNEI. This CDR3 contains 11 residues.

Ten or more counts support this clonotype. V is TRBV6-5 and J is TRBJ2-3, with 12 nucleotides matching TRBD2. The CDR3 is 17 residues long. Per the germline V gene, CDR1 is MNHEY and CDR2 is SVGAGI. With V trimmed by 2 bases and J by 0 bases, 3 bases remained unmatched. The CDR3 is CASSYDLAGGSTDTQYF. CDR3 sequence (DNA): TGTGCCAGCAGTTACGATCTAGCGGGGGGGAGCACAGATACGCAGTATTTT.

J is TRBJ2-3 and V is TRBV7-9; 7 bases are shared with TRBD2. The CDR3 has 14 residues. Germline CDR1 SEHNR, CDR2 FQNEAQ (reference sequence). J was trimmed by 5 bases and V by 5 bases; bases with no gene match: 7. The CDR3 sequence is CASSPRWGGDTQYF. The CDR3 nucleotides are TGTGCCAGCAGCCCCCGTTGGGGGGGAGATACGCAGTATTTT.

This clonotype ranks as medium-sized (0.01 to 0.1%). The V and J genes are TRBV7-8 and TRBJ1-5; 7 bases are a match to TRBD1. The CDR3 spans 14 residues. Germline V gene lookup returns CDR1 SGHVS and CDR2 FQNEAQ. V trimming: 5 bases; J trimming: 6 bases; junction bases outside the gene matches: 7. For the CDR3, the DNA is TGTGCCAGCAGCCCACAGGGGAGCGGTCAGCCCCAGCATTTT. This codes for CASSPQGSGQPQHF.

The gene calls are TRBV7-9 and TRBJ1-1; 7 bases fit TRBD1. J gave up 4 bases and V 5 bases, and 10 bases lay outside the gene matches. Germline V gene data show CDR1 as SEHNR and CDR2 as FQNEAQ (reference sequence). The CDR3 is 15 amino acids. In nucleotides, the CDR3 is TGTGCCAGCAGCATCCCAGGGGGTAGGGGCACTGAAGCTTTCTTT. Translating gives CASSIPGGRGTEAFF. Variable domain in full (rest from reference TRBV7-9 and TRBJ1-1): DTGVSQNPRHKITKRGQNVTFRCDPISEHNRLYWYRQTLGQGPEFLTYFQNEAQLEKSRLLSDRFSAERPKGSFSTLEIQRTEQGDSAMYLCASSIPGGRGTEAFFGQGTRLTVV.

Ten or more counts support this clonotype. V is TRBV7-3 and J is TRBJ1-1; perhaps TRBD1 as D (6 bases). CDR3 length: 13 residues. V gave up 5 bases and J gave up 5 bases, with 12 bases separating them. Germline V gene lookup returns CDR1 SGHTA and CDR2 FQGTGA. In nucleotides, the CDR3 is TGTGCCAGCAGCCCACAGGGTAGGACTGAAGCTTTCTTT. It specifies CASSPQGRTEAFF.

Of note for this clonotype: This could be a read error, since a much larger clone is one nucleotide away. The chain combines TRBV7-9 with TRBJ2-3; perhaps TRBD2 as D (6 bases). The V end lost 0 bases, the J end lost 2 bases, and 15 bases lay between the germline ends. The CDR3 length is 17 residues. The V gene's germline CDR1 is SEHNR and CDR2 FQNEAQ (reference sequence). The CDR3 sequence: CASSLAFPGSLTDTQYF. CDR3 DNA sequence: TGTGCCAGCAGCTTAGCTTTCCCCGGGAGCCTCACAGATACGCAGTATTTT.

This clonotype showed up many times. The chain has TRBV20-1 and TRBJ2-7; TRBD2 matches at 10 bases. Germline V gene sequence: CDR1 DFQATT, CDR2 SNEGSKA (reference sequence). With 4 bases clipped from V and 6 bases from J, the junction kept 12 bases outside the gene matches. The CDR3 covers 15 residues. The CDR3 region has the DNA TGCAGTGCTACCACCTCCAGCGGGAGGGCCCTCGAGCAGTACTTC. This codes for CSATTSSGRALEQYF.

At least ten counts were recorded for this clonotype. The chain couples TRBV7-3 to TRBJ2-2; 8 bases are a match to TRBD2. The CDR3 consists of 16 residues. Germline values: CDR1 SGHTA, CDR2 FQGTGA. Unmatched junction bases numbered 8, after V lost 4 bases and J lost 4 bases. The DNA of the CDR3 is TGTGCCAGCAGCTCGGGACTAGTGAGGATCACCGGGGAGCTGTTTTTT. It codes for CASSSGLVRITGELFF.

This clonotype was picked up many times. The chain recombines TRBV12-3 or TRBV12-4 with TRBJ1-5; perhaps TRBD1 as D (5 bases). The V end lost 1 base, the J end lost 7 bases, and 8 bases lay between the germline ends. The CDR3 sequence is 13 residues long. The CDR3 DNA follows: TGTGCCAGCAGTTTAGGTGACAGCCAGCCCCAGCATTTT. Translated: CASSLGDSQPQHF.

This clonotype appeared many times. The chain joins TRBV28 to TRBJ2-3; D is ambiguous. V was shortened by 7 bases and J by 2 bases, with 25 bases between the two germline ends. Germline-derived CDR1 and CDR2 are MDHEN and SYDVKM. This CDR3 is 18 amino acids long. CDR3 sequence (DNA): TGTGCCAGCAACCCAGTAATTGGCAGGATAGCCGACACAGATACGCAGTATTTT. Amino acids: CASNPVIGRIADTDTQYF.

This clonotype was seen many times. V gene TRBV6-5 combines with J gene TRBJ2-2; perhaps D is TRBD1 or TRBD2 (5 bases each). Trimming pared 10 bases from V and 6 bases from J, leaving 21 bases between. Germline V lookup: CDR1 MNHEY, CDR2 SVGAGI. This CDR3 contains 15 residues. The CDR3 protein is CATNRDGAVSGELFF. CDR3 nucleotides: TGTGCCACAAACCGGGACGGAGCGGTCTCCGGGGAGCTGTTTTTT.

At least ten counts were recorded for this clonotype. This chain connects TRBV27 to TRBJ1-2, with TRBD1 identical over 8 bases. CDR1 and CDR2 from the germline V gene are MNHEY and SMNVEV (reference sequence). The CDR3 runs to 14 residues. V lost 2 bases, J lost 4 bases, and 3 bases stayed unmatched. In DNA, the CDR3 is TGTGCCAGCAGTTTAGGACAGGGTCGCTATGGCTACACCTTC. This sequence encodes CASSLGQGRYGYTF.

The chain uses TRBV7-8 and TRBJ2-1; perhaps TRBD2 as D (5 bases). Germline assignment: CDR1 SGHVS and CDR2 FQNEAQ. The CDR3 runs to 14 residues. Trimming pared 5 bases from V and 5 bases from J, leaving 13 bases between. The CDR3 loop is CASSREGEDNEQFF. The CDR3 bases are TGTGCCAGCAGCCGCGAGGGAGAGGACAATGAGCAGTTCTTC. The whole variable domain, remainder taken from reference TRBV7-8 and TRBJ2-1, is GAGVSQSPRYKVAKRGQDVALRCDPISGHVSLFWYQQALGQGPEFLTYFQNEAQLDKSGLPSDRFFAERPEGSVSTLKIQRTQQEDSAVYLCASSREGEDNEQFFGPGTRLTVL.